The T cell receptor (beta chain) under discussion was sequenced for a study of cytomegalovirus exposure and HLA in healthy donors (dated by TCRdb to about 2017). Background for the entire study: A later analysis indicated that the 120 validation repertoires were generated on the platform also employed for the 700 or so repertoires of the first cohort. Along with the approximately 670-subject first cohort, a separate validation cohort of over a hundred different subjects was used. To predict cytomegalovirus infection status, the study combined high-throughput TCR immunosequencing, statistical association of individual TCRs with disease status, and machine learning. The study was designed to test whether signatures of past pathogen exposure could be identified by cataloging public T cell receptors. What the research found in general, with its limitations: A later analysis lacked HLA typing for the validation cohort, so it scored co-occurrence in that cohort across all 110 or so repertoires. In both the original and validation cohorts, the classifier was reported to diagnose cytomegalovirus status with high specificity and sensitivity. Most TCR sequences were observed very rarely across donors, whereas some public TCRs were present in many individuals. It was suggested by the authors that the approach could potentially be generalized to other disease states and immunological phenotypes. In vitro tests confirmed that a few of the cytomegalovirus-associated TCR beta chains recognize cytomegalovirus antigens. In the study, approximately 150 TCR beta chains were listed as associated with cytomegalovirus. In a later analysis, TCRs clustered in the first cohort were found to also tend to co-occur in the roughly 110 validation repertoires, with 94% of cluster scores above 0.

Donors formed part of the validation cohort, which comprised approximately 130 subjects and was distinct from the first cohort of 550 to 850 subjects. Receptors were amplified or captured by the immunoSEQ multiplex PCR assay. The paper's data handling went like this. To diagnose cytomegalovirus status from the catalog of TCR beta chain sequences, a statistical classification framework was built. In its TCRdb copy, this immuneACCESS table keeps in-frame sequences only and misses some clones. Where compared with another copy, unresolved V genes explain less than half of these, and the others have no known cause. Clone size and V and J calls were adopted from that table, with D and trimming inferred from the DNA. Present in this sample are about 65,000 clones, about 91% of which were seen just once. The biggest ten clones account for 1% to 1.5% of the sample. V is trimmed back by 4 bases and J by 4 bases, and the junction contains 6 bases that no gene match accounts for. As encoded in the germline V gene, CDR1 is KGHSH while CDR2 is LQKENI. Including cysteine and phenylalanine, the CDR3 has 15 amino acids. Only CDR3 DNA remains: 45 bases, in frame from the first base.

On this clone itself: What antigen it recognizes has not been identified. Base qualities are not provided; no much larger clone lies one nucleotide away.

The chain is made from TRBV18 and TRBJ2-1; 8 central bases correspond to TRBD1. The sequence came from a woman between 18 and 30 years old in good health and CMV-seronegative. Sequenced: PBMCs. The DNA reads as follows: TGTGCCAGCTCACTCGGGACAGGCACTTACAATGAGCAGTTCTTC. The resulting protein is CASSLGTGTYNEQFF.